The 20 T cell receptor beta chains given below trace back to one sample, sequenced in a study of T-cell memory formation after mild COVID-19. TCRdb ran MiXCR on the 5' RACE reads and lists one entry per CDR3 protein. This table has around 250,000 distinct CDR3 sequences, 16% appearing once. The sample was PBMCs or a T cell subset sorted from them (not recorded which). The source is a man younger than 30 who had mild COVID-19 (a few samples of this study predate the infection). Cell type and time point are not known.

This clonotype was detected only a few times. The CDR3 region is CASSVGVLAHEQYF. CDR3 in DNA: TGTGCCAGCAGCGTAGGGGTGCTAGCTCACGAGCAGTACTTC. The chain is built from TRBV9 and TRBJ2-7; D might be TRBD2 (5 bases). The length of the CDR3 is 14 residues. Trimming left V 0 bases short and J 5 bases short, with 12 bases between. Per the germline V gene, CDR1 is SGDLS and CDR2 is YYNGEE. The full variable domain, its missing parts supplied by reference TRBV9 and TRBJ2-7, is DSGVTQTPKHLITATGQRVTLRCSPRSGDLSVYWYQQSLDQGLQFLIQYYNGEERAKGNILERFSAQQFPDLHSELNLSSLELGDSALYFCASSVGVLAHEQYFGPGTRLTVT.

The J gene is TRBJ2-7, the V gene TRBV18, with 9 positions matching TRBD1. The CDR3 loop spans 14 amino acids. Trimming at V came to 4 bases and at J to 3 bases, leaving 4 bases not matched to a gene. Per germline, CDR1 KGHSH and CDR2 LQKENI. CDR3 bases: TGTGCCAGCTCACTGGACAGGGGTCTCTACGAGCAGTACTTC. Translated: CASSLDRGLYEQYF.

This clonotype has at least ten counts. This chain links TRBV7-3 with TRBJ2-3; 7 nucleotides agree with TRBD2. Losses at the gene ends were 2 bases for V and 10 bases for J; bases not matched to a gene: 0. The CDR3 is made up of 11 amino acids. The germline V gene encodes CDR1 SGHTA and CDR2 FQGTGA. The CDR3 coding sequence is TGTGCCAGCAGCTTAGGGGGGGCGCAGTATTTT. It translates to CASSLGGAQYF.

The rearrangement links TRBV7-8 to TRBJ1-2, with D maybe TRBD1 (5 bases). The ends were cut back, 2 bases at V and 3 bases at J, with 16 bases in the middle. The germline gives CDR1 SGHVS, CDR2 FQNEAQ. The CDR3 runs 16 residues. CDR3 residues: CASSLLGETGYYGYTF. The CDR3 bases are TGTGCCAGCAGCTTATTGGGGGAGACGGGATACTATGGCTACACCTTC.

This clonotype showed up many times. This rearrangement joins TRBV9 to TRBJ2-7; D tentatively reads TRBD1 or TRBD2 (5 bases each). Germline V CDR1 and CDR2: SGDLS, YYNGEE. Trimming pared 2 bases from V and 2 bases from J, leaving 11 bases between. The CDR3 consists of 14 residues. In nucleotides, the CDR3 is TGTGCCAGCAGCGTGACACCGGGACCCTACGAGCAGTACTTC. As protein: CASSVTPGPYEQYF.

This chain uses TRBV6-5 with TRBJ1-5; 7 nucleotides align to TRBD1. Germline V CDR1 and CDR2: MNHEY, SVGAGI. Trimming cost V 4 bases and J 0 bases; bases outside gene matches: 3. This CDR3 is 15 amino acids long. The CDR3, as DNA: TGTGCCAGCAGTTCCGGGACAGATAGCAATCAGCCCCAGCATTTT. Residues: CASSSGTDSNQPQHF.

V gene TRBV5-1 combines with J gene TRBJ2-5; 7 bases align to TRBD2. Germline assignment: CDR1 SGHRS and CDR2 YFSETQ. The CDR3 sequence is 14 residues long. With 1 base clipped from V and 2 bases from J, the junction kept 2 bases outside the gene matches. Here the CDR3 DNA reads TGCGCCAGCAGCTTGCGGGGACTACAAGAGACCCAGTACTTC. Translated: CASSLRGLQETQYF.

V is TRBV4-2 and J is TRBJ2-7, with unresolved D. V gave up 3 bases and J gave up 5 bases, with 11 bases separating them. The CDR3 contains 13 residues. CDR1 is LGHNA and CDR2 is YNFKEQ in the germline V gene. The DNA of the CDR3 is TGTGCCAGCAGCCACACGGAAGGGCACGAGCAGTACGTC. Its protein is CASSHTEGHEQYV.

This chain links TRBV5-1 with TRBJ1-2; no definite D call. The CDR3 is 15 residues long. Germline V lookup: CDR1 SGHRS, CDR2 YFSETQ. V lost 0 bases, J lost 0 bases, and 9 bases lay in between. As DNA, the CDR3 is TGCGCCAGCAGCTTGGCTCCAGAAGCTAACTATGGCTACACCTTC. Translation gives CASSLAPEANYGYTF.

This chain joins TRBV6-2 or TRBV6-3 and TRBJ1-2; D is unresolved. With 6 bases removed from V and 7 bases from J, the gap between germline ends came to 12 bases. The CDR3 length is 12 residues. Germline V gene lookup returns CDR1 MNHEY and CDR2 SVGEGT. The CDR3 DNA sequence: TGTGCCAGCAGCATAGGGTCGGTTGGCTACACCTTC. Translation: CASSIGSVGYTF.

This rearrangement joins TRBV9 to TRBJ2-3, with D possibly matching TRBD2 (6 bases). The germline gives CDR1 SGDLS, CDR2 YYNGEE. This CDR3 comprises 12 residues. V dropped 0 bases and J dropped 8 bases, with 7 bases sitting between them. The CDR3 sequence: CASSVVGSTQYF. In nucleotides, the CDR3 is TGTGCCAGCAGCGTAGTCGGGAGTACGCAGTATTTT. Combining the CDR3 with reference TRBV9 and TRBJ2-3 gives the whole variable domain DSGVTQTPKHLITATGQRVTLRCSPRSGDLSVYWYQQSLDQGLQFLIQYYNGEERAKGNILERFSAQQFPDLHSELNLSSLELGDSALYFCASSVVGSTQYFGPGTRLTVL.

This clonotype has only a few counts. The chain joins TRBV6-5 to TRBJ1-6; maybe TRBD1 (6 bases). From germline, CDR1 is MNHEY and CDR2 SVGAGI. Between the trimmed V and J ends, which lost 6 bases and 9 bases, there was a span of 18 bases. This CDR3 has 15 residues. The CDR3 DNA sequence: TGTGCCAGCAGCCCTCGGGACATCTGGAGTTCACCCCTCCACTTT. This translates into CASSPRDIWSSPLHF.

CDR3 amino acids: CASSLPSSGNTIYF. The DNA of the CDR3 is TGTGCCAGCAGCCTCCCCAGCTCTGGAAACACCATATATTTT. J is TRBJ1-3 and V is TRBV7-6; D not certain. There are 14 residues in the CDR3. V lost 5 bases and J 0 bases, leaving 8 bases between the germline ends. Germline CDR1 reads SGHVS; CDR2 reads FNYEAQ. The full variable domain, completed using reference TRBV7-6 and TRBJ1-3, is GAGVSQSPRYKVTKRGQDVALRCDPISGHVSLYWYRQALGQGPEFLTYFNYEAQQDKSGLPNDRFSAERPEGSISTLTIQRTEQRDSAMYRCASSLPSSGNTIYFGEGSWLTVV.

The chain joins TRBV18 to TRBJ1-2; 8 positions agree with TRBD1. Germline CDR1 KGHSH, CDR2 LQKENI. Germline trimming cut 3 bases from V and 6 bases from J; bases unmatched to any gene: 6. The CDR3 extends over 14 amino acids. Here the CDR3 reads CASSPTGELDGYTF. As DNA, the CDR3 is TGTGCCAGCTCACCGACAGGGGAGTTGGATGGCTACACCTTC.

This clonotype was seen a few times. This rearrangement joins TRBV7-9 to TRBJ2-3; D call uncertain. V was cut by 5 bases and J by 5 bases, with 17 bases left in between. CDR1 is SEHNR and CDR2 is FQNEAQ in the germline V gene (reference sequence). This CDR3 contains 15 residues. The CDR3 here is CASSQVKLAGDTQYF. The CDR3, as DNA: TGTGCCAGCAGCCAGGTCAAATTGGCTGGAGATACGCAGTATTTT.

This clonotype was seen ten or more times. This chain uses TRBV20-1 with TRBJ1-2; TRBD1 aligns across 11 bases. This CDR3 comprises 14 residues. Germline V gene data show CDR1 as DFQATT and CDR2 as SNEGSKA (reference sequence). V lost 6 bases, J lost 9 bases, and 12 bases stayed unmatched. The CDR3 is CSALTGTGGRSYTF. DNA for the CDR3: TGCAGTGCCCTTACCGGGACAGGGGGGAGAAGCTACACCTTC.

Only a few counts were recorded for this clonotype. J is TRBJ2-7 and V is TRBV6-5; D unclear. In germline, CDR1 is MNHEY, CDR2 SVGAGI. The CDR3 is 13 residues long. V was cut by 0 bases and J by 5 bases, with 8 bases left in between. CDR3 sequence: CASSYSTPNEQYF. CDR3 coding DNA: TGTGCCAGCAGTTACTCGACCCCTAACGAGCAGTACTTC.

A few counts support this clonotype. At one of its ends the junction is not consistent with the germline gene, which may arise from a read error. The chain employs TRBV12-3 or TRBV12-4 and TRBJ2-5, with a tentative D call TRBD2 (6 bases). The CDR3 is made up of 15 amino acids. The CDR3 coding sequence is TGTGCCAGCCGTTTTGGAGGGTTTGCGTGGGAGACCCAGTACTTC. Translating gives CASRFGGFAWETQYF.

The chain has TRBV6-5 and TRBJ1-1; D possibly corresponds to TRBD1 (5 bases). Germline assignment: CDR1 MNHEY and CDR2 SVGAGI. Trimming took 2 bases from V and 0 from J, leaving 10 bases between them. CDR3 size: 15 residues. The DNA of the CDR3 is TGTGCCAGCAGTTACACCGGGACGTTGAACACTGAAGCTTTCTTT. Its protein product is CASSYTGTLNTEAFF.

This clonotype was recorded a few times. The genes are TRBV5-5 and TRBJ2-6, with TRBD2 identical over 7 bases. With 0 bases clipped from V and 0 bases from J, the junction kept 6 bases outside the gene matches. Germline V gene lookup returns CDR1 SGHKS and CDR2 YYEKEE (reference sequence). This CDR3 spans 18 amino acids. The CDR3 coding sequence is TGTGCCAGCAGCTTGGCGGCCGGGGGGATCTCTGGGGCCAACGTCCTGACTTTC. Its protein is CASSLAAGGISGANVLTF.